This TCR beta chain was captured in a study of sequential checkpoint blockade in melanoma. The V and J ends lost 0 bases and 3 bases respectively, with 12 bases between them. CDR3 length: 16 residues. Germline CDR1 is MNHGY and CDR2 is SAAAGT. Indicated treatment: randomized to nivolumab then ipilimumab (arm A) or the reverse (arm B). The table came from immunoSEQ multiplex PCR; TCRdb's copy has only in-frame clones and leaves some out. The sample yields 5,000 or so clones, approximately 23% seen once. The chain uses TRBV6-8 and TRBJ1-3, with unresolved D. This receptor was obtained from a human donor with melanoma. The material sequenced was tumor tissue (inferred from file names), taken from a patient given nivolumab and ipilimumab in sequence. In DNA, the CDR3 is TGTGCCAGCAGTTACTCGGCCCGGAGGTATGGAAACACCATATATTTT. This sequence encodes CASSYSARRYGNTIYF.